The clone carrying this TCR beta chain was counted many times. Its antigen is unknown. Orbital computed tomography and thyroid ultrasound, together with serum TRAb and thyroxine and clinical symptoms, were used for diagnoses. PBMCs were derived from around 10 ml fresh peripheral blood. TCR beta CDR3 regions were amplified from RNA transcripts. TCR CDR3 underwent first-round RT-PCR with the HTBI primer set. TCRdb passed the multiplex PCR reads through MiXCR, listing each CDR3 protein once. Found here are around 190,000 distinct CDR3 sequences, around 15% of them singletons; the top ten hold roughly 30%. The CDR3 is made up of 14 amino acids. The germline CDR1 and CDR2 sequences are LNHDA and SQIVND (reference sequence). V lost 3 bases and J 2 bases, leaving 9 bases between the germline ends. The sample is drawn from a study of T cells in Graves' hyperthyroidism and ophthalmopathy. Study results and limitations: The model predicted ophthalmopathy a median roughly six months before onset. Most clonotypes that expanded in the thyroid above 0.001 also showed up in blood.

Sequencing was done on a sample of blood. The clonotype comes from a woman in her forties or fifties with Graves' hyperthyroidism. The chain uses TRBV19 and TRBJ2-3, with a weak D call TRBD2 (6 bases). The DNA of the CDR3 is TGTGCCAGTAGTATCCAGGGACTCACAGATACGCAGTATTTT. Encoded protein: CASSIQGLTDTQYF.